This entry features one TCR beta chain sequence. In the original workflow: Reference gene primer amplification yielded estimated nucleated cell counts. Data came from immunoSEQ multiplex PCR; TCRdb stores just in-frame clones and leaves some out. V and J calls plus clone size are reproduced from that table; the DNA served to infer D and trimming. The sample includes roughly 140,000 clones, 80% of them seen just once. The V and J ends lost 4 bases and 4 bases respectively, with 11 bases between them. This CDR3 is built from 14 residues. The germline gives CDR1 LNHDA, CDR2 SQIVND (reference sequence). This record belongs to a study of blood T cell repertoires in COVID-19. Study details: The United States, Italy and Spain supplied acute and convalescent COVID-19 samples. T cells, B-cell-depleted T cells, or PBMCs supplied cDNA or gDNA.

The sequencing input was peripheral blood. The TCR comes from a man aged 60-69 years with active or convalescent COVID-19. This sequence joins TRBV19 and TRBJ1-5; perhaps TRBD1 as D (5 bases). CDR3 sequence reads: CASSRGGENQPQHF. DNA of the CDR3: TGTGCCAGTAGTAGGGGAGGGGAAAATCAGCCCCAGCATTTT.